A single sample is the source of the 30 T cell receptor beta chains below, sequenced in a study of cytomegalovirus exposure and HLA in healthy donors. The PCR contained 60 Vbeta and 13 Jbeta primers. Profiling relied on immunoSEQ multiplex PCR, and the TCRdb table lists in-frame clones only, not all of them. The data hold 140,000 to 150,000 clones, with roughly 80% observed a single time. Material: PBMCs. These receptors all come from a woman aged 40-49 years in good health and CMV-seronegative.

The V call is TRBV6-4, the J call TRBJ1-2; 11 nucleotides agree with TRBD1. V lost 2 bases and J lost 7; bases outside the gene matches: 3. The CDR3 contains 14 residues. Germline CDR1 and CDR2: MRHNA and SNTAGT. The chain's CDR3 is CASSDMDRGLGYTF. The CDR3 DNA follows: TGTGCCAGCAGTGACATGGACAGGGGGCTTGGCTACACCTTC.

V gene TRBV18 combines with J gene TRBJ1-1, with D perhaps matching TRBD1 (5 bases). The CDR3 covers 14 residues. Per the germline V gene, CDR1 is KGHSH and CDR2 is LQKENI. With 6 bases removed from V and 1 base from J, the gap between germline ends came to 12 bases. The CDR3 DNA reads TGTGCCAGCTCCCCCGGGACTCCGAACACTGAAGCTTTCTTT. Its translation is CASSPGTPNTEAFF.

The rearrangement joins TRBV12-5 to TRBJ1-1; 10 bases are a match to TRBD1. This CDR3 has 14 residues. The V gene's germline CDR1 is LGHNT and CDR2 FRNRAP. With V trimmed by 6 bases and J by 4 bases, 5 bases remained unmatched. The DNA of the CDR3 is TGTGCTAGTGGCTCGGACAGGGGGACCACTGAAGCTTTCTTT. Translating gives CASGSDRGTTEAFF.

The CDR3 loop is CASSFGLQGADTQYF. The CDR3 DNA reads TGTGCCAGCAGCTTTGGGCTCCAAGGGGCAGATACGCAGTATTTT. V usage is TRBV7-2 and J usage is TRBJ2-3, with D perhaps matching TRBD1 (5 bases). The V end lost 3 bases, the J end lost 4 bases, and 14 bases lay between the germline ends. From germline, CDR1 is SGHTA and CDR2 FQGNSA. This CDR3 spans 15 amino acids.

The chain combines TRBV19 with TRBJ1-1; 10 nucleotides align to TRBD1. CDR3 length: 16 amino acids. Per germline, CDR1 LNHDA and CDR2 SQIVND (reference sequence). With 2 bases clipped from V and 1 base from J, the junction kept 4 bases outside the gene matches. CDR3 amino acids: CASSIRQGAQNTEAFF. The CDR3 nucleotides are TGTGCCAGTAGTATACGACAGGGGGCCCAGAACACTGAAGCTTTCTTT.

There are a few counts of this clone. V gene TRBV5-1 combines with J gene TRBJ1-1; maybe TRBD1 (6 bases). Per germline, CDR1 SGHRS and CDR2 YFSETQ. Trimming stripped 4 bases from V and 8 bases from J, with 15 bases between. The CDR3 length is 13 residues. DNA for the CDR3: TGCGCCAGCAGCCCAGTACAGGGTCTCGAAGCTTTCTTT. It encodes CASSPVQGLEAFF.

This chain connects TRBV19 to TRBJ1-1; a possible D gene is TRBD1 (6 bases). Germline V gene sequence: CDR1 LNHDA, CDR2 SQIVND (reference sequence). This CDR3 spans 15 amino acids. V lost 7 bases and J lost 1, with 16 bases in between. CDR3 residues: CASIQDRVPNTEAFF. In DNA form, the CDR3 reads TGTGCCAGTATTCAGGACAGAGTTCCGAACACTGAAGCTTTCTTT.

The chain uses TRBV7-9 and TRBJ1-1, with unresolved D. V lost 2 bases, J lost 2 bases, and 6 bases lay in between. Germline loops: CDR1 SEHNR, CDR2 FQNEAQ (reference sequence). The CDR3 covers 13 residues. CDR3 sequence reads: CASSLQFNTEAFF. Written as DNA, the CDR3 is TGTGCCAGCAGCTTACAGTTTAACACTGAAGCTTTCTTT.

The rearrangement links TRBV7-9 to TRBJ2-7; possible D gene TRBD1, 5 bases. The V gene lost 8 bases and the J gene lost 0 bases, with 14 bases spanning the gap. The CDR3 length is 14 residues. CDR1 is SEHNR, CDR2 FQNEAQ, per germline (reference sequence). The CDR3 sequence is CASSSREASYEQYF. In DNA, the CDR3 is TGTGCCAGCTCCAGCAGGGAAGCCTCCTACGAGCAGTACTTC.

The chain links TRBV29-1 to TRBJ2-3, with TRBD1 identical over 11 bases. This CDR3 is built from 14 residues. Germline CDR1 is SQVTM and CDR2 is ANQGSEA. Germline trimming cut 7 bases from V and 5 bases from J; bases unmatched to any gene: 8. The CDR3 DNA sequence: TGCAGCGAGGGACAGGGGGGTTTCGGAGATACGCAGTATTTT. Protein sequence: CSEGQGGFGDTQYF.

The rearrangement joins TRBV5-1 to TRBJ2-1; TRBD2 might be the D (6 bases). Looked up from germline, CDR1 is SGHRS and CDR2 is YFSETQ. Trimming left V 3 bases short and J 9 bases short, with 16 bases between. The CDR3 covers 14 residues. The CDR3 reads CASSSGSPDSEQFF. In nucleotides, the CDR3 is TGCGCCAGCAGCTCCGGGAGTCCGGATAGTGAGCAGTTCTTC.

The chain joins TRBV5-1 to TRBJ2-2; TRBD2 is a possible D gene (5 bases). The CDR3 has 15 residues. Germline-derived CDR1 and CDR2 are SGHRS and YFSETQ. The V and J ends lost 1 base and 5 bases respectively, with 12 bases between them. CDR3: CASSLRVSGTGELFF. The CDR3 DNA sequence: TGCGCCAGCAGCTTGAGGGTCTCGGGAACCGGGGAGCTGTTTTTT.

This rearrangement joins TRBV7-8 to TRBJ2-7; TRBD1 agrees at 7 bases. Unmatched junction bases numbered 4, after V lost 1 base and J lost 1 base. The CDR3 totals 15 residues. Germline CDR1 and CDR2: SGHVS and FQNEAQ. CDR3 residues: CASSLGTGWSYEQYF. The CDR3 DNA is TGTGCCAGCAGCTTAGGGACAGGTTGGTCCTACGAGCAGTACTTC.

The chain recombines TRBV5-4 with TRBJ1-1; D might be TRBD1 (5 bases). Trimming took 2 bases from V and 2 from J, leaving 13 bases between them. CDR3 length equals 15 residues. From germline, CDR1 is SGHNT and CDR2 YYREEE (reference sequence). The CDR3 is CASSFGGVRNTEAFF. The CDR3 coding sequence is TGTGCCAGCAGCTTCGGGGGGGTCAGAAACACTGAAGCTTTCTTT.

The rearrangement uses TRBV5-5 and TRBJ1-1, with D tentatively TRBD1 (5 bases). V lost 5 bases to trimming and J lost 3 bases, with 17 bases between them. The CDR3 runs 15 residues. Germline assignment: CDR1 SGHKS and CDR2 YYEKEE (reference sequence). CDR3 sequence reads: CASSYMLGADTEAFF. DNA for the CDR3: TGTGCCAGCAGTTATATGCTTGGGGCGGACACTGAAGCTTTCTTT.

This clone was recorded only once. The CDR3 here is CASSSTPWDIWGSPLHF. CDR3 sequence (DNA): TGTGCCAGCAGTTCAACTCCTTGGGACATTTGGGGTTCACCCCTCCACTTT. V and J are TRBV27 and TRBJ1-6, with D perhaps matching TRBD1 (6 bases). The CDR3 extends over 17 amino acids. The germline V gene encodes CDR1 MNHEY and CDR2 SMNVEV (reference sequence). With 4 bases removed from V and 9 bases from J, the gap between germline ends came to 22 bases.

This clone was picked up a small number of times. J is TRBJ1-1 and V is TRBV28, with D hard to call. The V and J ends lost 2 bases and 0 bases respectively, with 4 bases between them. The CDR3 has 13 residues. CDR1 and CDR2 from the germline V gene are MDHEN and SYDVKM. CDR3 sequence reads: CASSLQMNTEAFF. The CDR3 nucleotides are TGTGCCAGCAGTTTACAGATGAACACTGAAGCTTTCTTT.

V usage is TRBV19 and J usage is TRBJ1-2, with a weak D call TRBD1 (6 bases). V lost 7 bases to trimming and J lost 7 bases, with 13 bases between them. The germline gives CDR1 LNHDA, CDR2 SQIVND (reference sequence). The CDR3 has 12 residues. The CDR3 loop reads CASNWGLSGYTF. The CDR3 DNA is TGTGCCAGTAATTGGGGGCTAAGTGGCTACACCTTC.

This rearrangement joins TRBV27 to TRBJ1-4, with 7 bases fitting TRBD1. The CDR3 sequence is 15 residues long. With V trimmed by 6 bases and J by 2 bases, 6 bases remained unmatched. In germline, CDR1 is MNHEY, CDR2 SMNVEV (reference sequence). Written as DNA, the CDR3 is TGTGCCAGCAGGACAACAGGGGATACTAATGAAAAACTGTTTTTT. It specifies CASRTTGDTNEKLFF.

The chain combines TRBV6-5 with TRBJ1-2; D call uncertain. The CDR3 consists of 12 residues. Germline CDR1 and CDR2: MNHEY and SVGAGI. The V and J ends lost 5 bases and 1 base respectively, with 5 bases between them. CDR3 residues: CASSGLNYGYTF. CDR3 in DNA: TGTGCCAGCAGTGGCCTTAACTATGGCTACACCTTC.

The J gene is TRBJ2-7, the V gene TRBV6-5, with TRBD1 identical over 9 bases. The CDR3 spans 15 residues. V trimming: 4 bases; J trimming: 2 bases; junction bases outside the gene matches: 6. Germline assignment: CDR1 MNHEY and CDR2 SVGAGI. The chain's CDR3 is CASSFGTGKTYEQYF. As DNA, the CDR3 is TGTGCCAGCAGTTTCGGGACAGGGAAAACCTACGAGCAGTACTTC.

The chain uses TRBV4-1 and TRBJ2-1, with 7 bases matching TRBD2. The CDR3 length is 16 residues. Germline V gene sequence: CDR1 MGHRA, CDR2 YSYEKL. J lost 2 bases, V lost 0 bases, and 4 bases had no gene match. The CDR3 protein is CASSQDGAGPYNEQFF. The CDR3 nucleotides read TGCGCCAGCAGCCAAGACGGAGCGGGACCCTACAATGAGCAGTTCTTC.

This clone occurred a few times. The V call is TRBV19, the J call TRBJ2-6; D may be TRBD1 (6 bases). Deletions cut 9 bases from V and 2 bases from J, with 14 bases between. The CDR3 loop spans 15 amino acids. The germline CDR1 and CDR2 sequences are LNHDA and SQIVND (reference sequence). The CDR3 DNA sequence: TGTGCCAGCAAAAGTACAGGGACTGGGGCCAACGTCCTGACTTTC. Encoded protein: CASKSTGTGANVLTF. Full variable domain (outside the CDR3, taken from reference TRBV19 and TRBJ2-6): DGGITQSPKYLFRKEGQNVTLSCEQNLNHDAMYWYRQDPGQGLRLIYYSQIVNDFQKGDIAEGYSVSREKKESFPLTVTSAQKNPTAFYLCASKSTGTGANVLTFGAGSRLTVL.

J is TRBJ2-1 and V is TRBV15; 10 bases are a match to TRBD2. The ends lost 1 base at V and 7 bases at J; junction bases unmatched: 7. This CDR3 contains 16 residues. Germline V gene lookup returns CDR1 LNHNV and CDR2 YYDKDF (reference sequence). The CDR3 is CATSRGLAGVQNEQFF. As DNA, the CDR3 is TGTGCCACCAGCAGAGGGCTAGCGGGAGTTCAGAATGAGCAGTTCTTC.

The chain combines TRBV19 with TRBJ1-1; TRBD1 matches at 9 bases. In germline, CDR1 is LNHDA, CDR2 SQIVND (reference sequence). V lost 5 bases and J lost 5; bases outside the gene matches: 9. CDR3 length: 15 residues. The CDR3 DNA sequence: TGTGCCAGTAGTCCTTTGGACAGGGGTAAGACTGAAGCTTTCTTT. Residues: CASSPLDRGKTEAFF.

V gene TRBV28 combines with J gene TRBJ1-5; TRBD1 matches 7 bases. V dropped 3 bases and J dropped 5; count of bases not matched to a gene: 16. This CDR3 is 18 amino acids long. The V gene's germline CDR1 is MDHEN and CDR2 SYDVKM. DNA for the CDR3: TGTGCCAGCAGTTTTGGGTTATCGACAGGGCGGTTGCATCAGCCCCAGCATTTT. Its protein product is CASSFGLSTGRLHQPQHF.

The chain is built from TRBV2 and TRBJ1-2; D gene ambiguous. The germline V and J ends were trimmed by 3 bases and 0 bases, with 5 bases remaining between them. Germline CDR1 SNHLY, CDR2 FYNNEI. This CDR3 region has 13 residues. The CDR3 loop is CASSDSPNYGYTF. The DNA for the CDR3 is TGTGCCAGCAGTGACAGTCCTAACTATGGCTACACCTTC.

The chain employs TRBV28 and TRBJ1-4; tentatively, D is TRBD1 (6 bases). The germline gives CDR1 MDHEN, CDR2 SYDVKM. Trimming left V 7 bases short and J 12 bases short, with 18 bases between. The CDR3 runs 13 residues. The DNA for the CDR3 is TGTGCCAGCAATGGACAGAACTTCGAGGAACTGTTTTTT. Its translation: CASNGQNFEELFF.

This clone was counted once. The V gene is TRBV18, the J gene TRBJ1-1; 7 nucleotides align to TRBD1. V lost 8 bases and J lost 7; bases outside the gene matches: 13. The CDR3 contains 14 residues. From germline, CDR1 is KGHSH and CDR2 LQKENI. The DNA for the CDR3 is TGTGCCAGCGTGGGCCTGGACAGGCAACTTGAAGCTTTCTTT. It codes for CASVGLDRQLEAFF.

The rearrangement uses TRBV19 and TRBJ2-7, with 9 bases identical to TRBD1. The CDR3 spans 15 residues. Germline trimming cut 4 bases from V and 3 bases from J; bases unmatched to any gene: 7. Germline-derived CDR1 and CDR2 are LNHDA and SQIVND (reference sequence). Written as DNA, the CDR3 is TGTGCCAGTAGTACGCGAACAGGGGGCAGCTACGAGCAGTACTTC. Translation gives CASSTRTGGSYEQYF. Complete variable domain (other parts from reference TRBV19 and TRBJ2-7): DGGITQSPKYLFRKEGQNVTLSCEQNLNHDAMYWYRQDPGQGLRLIYYSQIVNDFQKGDIAEGYSVSREKKESFPLTVTSAQKNPTAFYLCASSTRTGGSYEQYFGPGTRLTVT.